Detailed here is one T cell receptor beta chain. The data stem from a study of blood T cells in healthy people across ages. Germline V gives CDR1 PRHDT, CDR2 FYEKMQ (reference sequence). This CDR3 comprises 14 residues. V was cut by 2 bases and J by 8 bases, with 13 bases left in between. The use of a sample-barcoded 5' primer and a J-beta primer mix characterized a second PCR of about 6 to 11 cycles. MiXCR, applied by TCRdb to the 5' RACE reads, yields one record per CDR3 protein. The sample has roughly 2 million distinct CDR3 sequences, 40% to 55% seen once; the top ten hold about 2.1%. This TCR was sampled from a middle-aged woman in good health. Input material: blood. The chain has TRBV13 and TRBJ2-4; TRBD1 is a possible D gene (5 bases). CDR3 nucleotides: TGTGCCAGCAGCTTATCCAGCAGGGTGGACATTCAGTACTTC. This gives the protein CASSLSSRVDIQYF.